This T cell receptor beta chain was identified in a study of OX40 agonist ivuxolimab in advanced cancers. In the case of this clone: Its specificity is unknown.

V shed 0 bases and J 5 bases; nucleotides not matched to a gene: 12. There are 17 residues in the CDR3. Germline CDR1 and CDR2: SGHRS and YFSETQ. General observations from the study: Average numbers of expanded clones were greater in CD8+ T cells than in CD4+.

Data came from immunoSEQ multiplex PCR; TCRdb stores just in-frame clones and leaves some out. The repertoire holds fewer than 85,000 clones, with approximately 87% as singletons. The chain joins TRBV5-1 to TRBJ2-5, with TRBD1 matching over 8 bases. The receptor was isolated from an adult with an advanced solid tumor such as melanoma, head and neck, liver or kidney cancer. The input for sequencing was CD4+ or CD8+ T cells sorted from blood, taken in a trial of the OX40 agonist ivuxolimab. The CDR3 sequence: CASSLASGGGIWETQYF. The CDR3, as DNA: TGCGCCAGCAGCTTGGCGTCAGGGGGCGGGATATGGGAGACCCAGTACTTC. The full variable domain, in which reference TRBV5-1 and TRBJ2-5 provide the parts outside the CDR3, is KAGVTQTPRYLIKTRGQQVTLSCSPISGHRSVSWYQQTPGQGLQFLFEYFSETQRNKGNFPGRFSGRQFSNSRSEMNVSTLELGDSALYLCASSLASGGGIWETQYFGPGTRLLVL.